Presented here are 10 T cell receptor beta chains from one specimen sequenced in a study of T cells after yellow fever vaccination. TCRdb reanalysed the 5' RACE reads using MiXCR and keeps one entry per CDR3 protein. In the table there are about 580,000 distinct CDR3 sequences, less than 20% of which are singletons. This specimen consisted of PBMCs, obtained more than 4 days after the first yellow fever vaccination. The receptor set was obtained from a man aged 18-30 years who received the YFV17D yellow fever vaccine.

This chain links TRBV7-2 with TRBJ1-5; D unresolved. The CDR3 contains 14 residues. Trimming pared 5 bases from V and 6 bases from J, leaving 14 bases between. Germline loops: CDR1 SGHTA, CDR2 FQGNSA. CDR3 nucleotides: TGTGCCAGCAGCAGAAACAGAGGCGCTCAGCCCCAGCATTTT. This encodes CASSRNRGAQPQHF.

In regard to this clonotype: A read error may explain this, as a much larger clone is one base away. The gene calls are TRBV4-3 and TRBJ2-5, with TRBD2 matching 10 bases. This CDR3 has 18 residues. V shed 0 bases and J 6 bases; nucleotides not matched to a gene: 13. Germline CDR1 LGHNA, CDR2 YSLEER. CDR3 DNA: TGCGCCAGCAGCCAAGATGTGGGGACTAGCGTGGGAGGAAAGACCCAGTACTTC. Translation: CASSQDVGTSVGGKTQYF.

The V call is TRBV7-6, the J call TRBJ2-3, with D possibly matching TRBD1 (5 bases). The CDR3 sequence is 15 residues long. Germline CDR1 is SGHVS and CDR2 is FNYEAQ. V shed 0 bases and J shed 5 bases, with 12 bases lying between them. The CDR3 DNA sequence: TGTGCCAGCAGCTTAGCGGGCAGGGTAGTAGATACGCAGTATTTT. Its translation: CASSLAGRVVDTQYF.

This clonotype was picked up a small number of times. This chain connects TRBV29-1 to TRBJ2-1; 9 bases agree with TRBD1. V was clipped by 4 bases and J by 4 bases; unmatched bases: 5. Germline V CDR1 and CDR2: SQVTM, ANQGSEA. This CDR3 region has 14 residues. The CDR3 bases are TGCAGCGTTGGGCACAGGGGGCTGTACAATGAGCAGTTCTTC. The encoded protein is CSVGHRGLYNEQFF.

As DNA, the CDR3 is TGTGCCAGCAGCTTATTAGGGGGTTCTGAAGCTTTCTTT. This codes for CASSLLGGSEAFF. The rearrangement uses TRBV7-9 and TRBJ1-1; TRBD1 is a possible D gene (6 bases). Germline CDR1 reads SEHNR; CDR2 reads FQNEAQ (reference sequence). This CDR3 comprises 13 residues. Trimming stripped 2 bases from V and 6 bases from J, with 10 bases between.

The rearrangement joins TRBV3-1 to TRBJ2-3; a possible D gene is TRBD2 (7 bases). The CDR3 runs to 18 residues. CDR1 and CDR2 from the germline V gene are LGHDT and YNNKEL (reference sequence). V was clipped by 1 base and J by 7 bases, with 24 bases between them. Here the CDR3 reads CASSQVVGGGAKDHTQYF. The CDR3 DNA reads as TGTGCCAGCAGCCAAGTCGTTGGCGGGGGCGCTAAGGACCATACGCAGTATTTT.

The chain joins TRBV6-5 to TRBJ2-7; D remains unclear. CDR1 MNHEY and CDR2 SVGAGI come from the germline V gene. The germline V and J ends were trimmed by 4 bases and 5 bases, with 9 bases remaining between them. This CDR3 has 12 residues. CDR3 coding DNA: TGTGCCAGCAGTTCTGGGATCCACGAGCAGTACTTC. This encodes CASSSGIHEQYF.

This clonotype has at least ten counts. V is TRBV14 and J is TRBJ1-1, with a possible D match to TRBD1 (5 bases). The V end lost 1 base, the J end lost 3 bases, and 9 bases lay between the germline ends. The CDR3 is 14 residues long. Germline V gene sequence: CDR1 SGHDN, CDR2 FVKESK. CDR3 DNA sequence: TGTGCCAGCAGCCAAGGGGGCAGGGACACTGAAGCTTTCTTT. This codes for CASSQGGRDTEAFF.

This clonotype was counted only a few times. The chain joins TRBV29-1 to TRBJ1-1; the D is unclear. CDR3 size: 11 residues. Trimming stripped 8 bases from V and 1 base from J, with 8 bases between. The germline V gene encodes CDR1 SQVTM and CDR2 ANQGSEA. As DNA, the CDR3 is TGCAGCAGTTGGGGGAACACTGAAGCTTTCTTT. This encodes CSSWGNTEAFF.

V and J are TRBV2 and TRBJ2-3, with 10 bases aligning to TRBD2. The J segment lost 8 bases and the V segment lost 6 bases, leaving 11 bases of the junction unmatched. The CDR3 loop spans 15 amino acids. The germline gives CDR1 SNHLY, CDR2 FYNNEI. CDR3 loop: CASRKAGGIRATQYF. In nucleotides, the CDR3 is TGTGCCAGCAGGAAAGCGGGGGGGATTCGAGCTACGCAGTATTTT.